The next 8 T cell receptor beta chains were all read from a single sample in a study of shared clonotypes between healthy human individuals. TCRdb's table, derived via immunoSEQ multiplex PCR, lists solely in-frame clones and lacks some. The sample holds roughly 2,000,000 clones, around 95% seen once. Terminally differentiated effector memory CD45RA+ cells were left out of the naive CD8 fraction, which was CD45RO-negative and positively selected for CCR7. Sequencing used naive CD8+ T cells from PBMCs. Receptors were obtained from a man between 18 and 29 years old in good health. Some clones in this sample may be carry-over from other donors' samples.

The chain is built from TRBV11-2 and TRBJ2-7; TRBD1 matches at 8 bases. Germline CDR1 reads SGHAT; CDR2 reads FQNNGV. V shed 4 bases and J 5 bases; nucleotides not matched to a gene: 4. This CDR3 has 13 amino acids. The DNA for the CDR3 is TGTGCCAGCAGCTGGACAGGGTCTAACGAGCAGTACTTC. This translates into CASSWTGSNEQYF.

V and J are TRBV19 and TRBJ1-1; D ambiguous. This CDR3 has 15 amino acids. The V end lost 6 bases, the J end lost 0 bases, and 14 bases lay between the germline ends. Germline V lookup: CDR1 LNHDA, CDR2 SQIVND (reference sequence). The CDR3 DNA follows: TGTGCCAGTAGAGGACCACTCGTATTGAACACTGAAGCTTTCTTT. This sequence encodes CASRGPLVLNTEAFF.

The chain links TRBV28 to TRBJ1-4, with a possible D match to TRBD1 (5 bases). The CDR3 totals 14 residues. V was clipped by 5 bases and J by 7 bases, with 14 bases between them. From germline, CDR1 is MDHEN and CDR2 SYDVKM. The CDR3 bases are TGTGCCAGCAGTCCCAGGGTGAGGAGTGAAAAACTGTTTTTT. This encodes CASSPRVRSEKLFF.

This clone has just one count. The J gene is TRBJ1-5, the V gene TRBV6-1; 11 positions agree with TRBD1. This CDR3 has 19 amino acids. V was pared by 2 bases and J by 5 bases, with 14 bases of the junction left unmatched. Per germline, CDR1 MNHNS and CDR2 SASEGT. In DNA form, the CDR3 reads TGTGCCAGCAGTGAACGGGGCGGGAGTGGACAGGGGGCCTATCAGCCCCAGCATTTT. Its protein is CASSERGGSGQGAYQPQHF.

About this clone itself: This sample also contains other DNA sequences that code for the same CDR3. The chain carries TRBV27 and TRBJ2-7; D remains unclear. Trimming shortened V by 6 bases and J by 0 bases, and 9 bases separated the two germline ends. CDR3 length: 13 amino acids. Germline V gene data show CDR1 as MNHEY and CDR2 as SMNVEV (reference sequence). The chain's CDR3 is CASSLGASYEQYF. CDR3 nucleotide sequence: TGTGCCAGCAGCCTGGGTGCCTCCTACGAGCAGTACTTC.

J is TRBJ2-7 and V is TRBV14; D is undetermined. This CDR3 is built from 14 residues. Germline V gene data show CDR1 as SGHDN and CDR2 as FVKESK. V gave up 1 base and J gave up 2 bases, with 9 bases separating them. The CDR3 DNA is TGTGCCAGCAGCCAAGTCAGGAAACCCTACGAGCAGTACTTC. It encodes CASSQVRKPYEQYF.

The chain joins TRBV7-9 to TRBJ1-1; D possibly corresponds to TRBD1 (6 bases). CDR1 is SEHNR and CDR2 is FQNEAQ in the germline V gene (reference sequence). V lost 4 bases and J lost 8, with 20 bases in between. The CDR3 consists of 15 residues. In DNA form, the CDR3 reads TGTGCCAGCAGCTCCCCGGGACACCTAAGGGGAGAAGCTTTCTTT. Amino acid sequence: CASSSPGHLRGEAFF.

V usage is TRBV28 and J usage is TRBJ2-1; no clear D. The ends were cut back, 6 bases at V and 4 bases at J, with 19 bases in the middle. Germline CDR1 and CDR2: MDHEN and SYDVKM. The CDR3 consists of 16 residues. CDR3 DNA: TGTGCCAGCAGCGCCCTTGCGGTAAATATTTACAATGAGCAGTTCTTC. Protein product: CASSALAVNIYNEQFF. The variable domain in full, with the rest retrieved from reference TRBV28 and TRBJ2-1, is DVKVTQSSRYLVKRTGEKVFLECVQDMDHENMFWYRQDPGLGLRLIYFSYDVKMKEKGDIPEGYSVSREKKERFSLILESASTNQTSMYLCASSALAVNIYNEQFFGPGTRLTVL.